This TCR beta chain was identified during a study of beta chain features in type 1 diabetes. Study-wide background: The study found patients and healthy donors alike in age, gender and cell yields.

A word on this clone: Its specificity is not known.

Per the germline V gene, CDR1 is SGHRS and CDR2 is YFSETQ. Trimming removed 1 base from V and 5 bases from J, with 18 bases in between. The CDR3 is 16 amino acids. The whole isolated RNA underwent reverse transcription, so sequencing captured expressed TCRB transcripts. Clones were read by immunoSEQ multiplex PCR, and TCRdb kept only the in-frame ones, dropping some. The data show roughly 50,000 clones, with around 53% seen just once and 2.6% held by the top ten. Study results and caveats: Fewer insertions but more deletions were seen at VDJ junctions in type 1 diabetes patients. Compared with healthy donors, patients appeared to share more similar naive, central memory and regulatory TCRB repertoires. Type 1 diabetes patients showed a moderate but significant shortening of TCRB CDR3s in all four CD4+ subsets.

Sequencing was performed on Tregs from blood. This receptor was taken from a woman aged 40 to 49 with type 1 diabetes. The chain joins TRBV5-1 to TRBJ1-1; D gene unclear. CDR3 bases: TGCGCCAGCAGCTTGACCCAGTCCGGGGAGGGAACTGAAGCTTTCTTT. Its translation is CASSLTQSGEGTEAFF.